The 22 T cell receptor beta chains below were found in one sample sequenced in a study of blood T cells in healthy people across ages. A J-beta primer mix and a sample-barcoded 5' primer were used in a second PCR of about 7 to 12 cycles. TCRdb ran MiXCR on the 5' RACE reads and lists one entry per CDR3 protein. This repertoire shows roughly 1,000,000 distinct CDR3 sequences, approximately 25% found once; its top ten account for less than 0.85%. These data are also associated with another study on T cells of mothers and their children.

Sequencing input: blood. Source of these receptors: a girl aged 2-10 years in good health.

This clonotype was seen a handful of times. The rearrangement links TRBV9 to TRBJ2-5; D is uncertain. The J call could be wrong; TRBJ2-1 is a better fit for the DNA end. This CDR3 has 13 residues. The germline CDR1 and CDR2 sequences are SGDLS and YYNGEE. The CDR3 DNA reads TGTGCCAGCAGCGTAGGTCCGTTGAATGAGCAGTTCTTC. Its protein product is CASSVGPLNEQFF.

Many counts were recorded for this clonotype. This chain's CDR3 is CASSYFKGDGTQYF. The CDR3 DNA is TGTGCCAGCAGTTATTTCAAGGGGGATGGGACCCAGTACTTC. The V and J genes are TRBV6-5 and TRBJ2-5; D is possibly TRBD1 (6 bases). Per germline, CDR1 MNHEY and CDR2 SVGAGI. Trimming removed 3 bases from V and 7 bases from J, with 15 bases in between. The CDR3 runs 14 residues.

The chain combines TRBV6-6 with TRBJ1-5; D is perhaps TRBD1 (5 bases). V lost 0 bases, J lost 7 bases, and 13 bases lay in between. Germline CDR1 MNHNY, CDR2 SVGAGI (reference sequence). The CDR3 has 15 amino acids. In nucleotides, the CDR3 is TGTGCCAGCAGTTACTCTCCAGGGTGGGGCCAGCCCCAGCATTTT. Amino acid sequence: CASSYSPGWGQPQHF.

The rearrangement joins TRBV29-1 to TRBJ1-2, with D possibly matching TRBD1 (6 bases). Between the trimmed V and J ends, which lost 7 bases and 6 bases, there was a span of 24 bases. CDR1 is SQVTM and CDR2 is ANQGSEA in the germline V gene. The CDR3 has 15 amino acids. CDR3 in DNA: TGCAGCGGCGCCGGGTCCTCAGGGGAGTTTGATGGCTACACCTTC. It encodes CSGAGSSGEFDGYTF.

The gene calls are TRBV20-1 and TRBJ2-5; tentatively, D is TRBD2 (6 bases). This CDR3 contains 14 residues. Trimming took off 2 bases at V and 5 bases at J, with 15 bases between the two ends. CDR1 is DFQATT and CDR2 is SNEGSKA in the germline V gene (reference sequence). CDR3 residues: CSARRLEGGETQYF. CDR3 nucleotide sequence: TGCAGTGCTAGAAGACTAGAAGGCGGGGAGACCCAGTACTTC.

The rearrangement uses TRBV7-8 and TRBJ2-5; D call uncertain. V was pared by 5 bases and J by 7 bases, with 14 bases between. CDR3 length: 13 amino acids. Germline V gene data show CDR1 as SGHVS and CDR2 as FQNEAQ. CDR3: CASSQPFEATQYF. The CDR3 bases are TGTGCCAGCAGCCAGCCGTTCGAGGCGACCCAGTACTTC.

This clonotype appeared a few times. The chain recombines TRBV12-5 with TRBJ2-5; D is unclear. The CDR3 totals 12 residues. The ends were cut back, 4 bases at V and 7 bases at J, with 10 bases in the middle. The germline gives CDR1 LGHNT, CDR2 FRNRAP. The CDR3 sequence: CASGYGEGTQYF. In DNA, the CDR3 is TGTGCTAGTGGTTACGGAGAAGGGACCCAGTACTTC.

V gene TRBV2 combines with J gene TRBJ1-2; a weak D match, TRBD1 (6 bases). The CDR3 is 13 amino acids. Germline V gene data show CDR1 as SNHLY and CDR2 as FYNNEI. V was cut by 9 bases and J by 2 bases, with 13 bases left in between. The CDR3 region is CAREGQFNYGYTF. In DNA form, the CDR3 reads TGTGCCAGGGAAGGACAGTTCAACTATGGCTACACCTTC.

V gene TRBV5-6 combines with J gene TRBJ1-2; no firm D call. Germline CDR1 and CDR2: SGHDT and YYEEEE. This CDR3 contains 14 residues. V was clipped by 2 bases and J by 0 bases, with 8 bases between them. The CDR3: CASSFRVANYGYTF. The CDR3 DNA is TGTGCCAGCAGCTTCCGGGTAGCTAACTATGGCTACACCTTC. The variable domain in full, completed from reference TRBV5-6 and TRBJ1-2, reads DAGVTQSPTHLIKTRGQQVTLRCSPKSGHDTVSWYQQALGQGPQFIFQYYEEEERQRGNFPDRFSGHQFPNYSSELNVNALLLGDSALYLCASSFRVANYGYTFGSGTRLTVV.

This clonotype was observed a few times. The chain combines TRBV7-2 with TRBJ2-1, with D perhaps TRBD2 (6 bases). CDR1 SGHTA and CDR2 FQGNSA come from the germline V gene. The CDR3 loop spans 15 amino acids. Trimming left V 5 bases short and J 2 bases short, with 13 bases between. CDR3 residues: CASSPGDLTYNEQFF. The DNA of the CDR3 is TGTGCCAGCAGCCCGGGGGACCTGACCTACAATGAGCAGTTCTTC.

The chain carries TRBV28 and TRBJ2-5; 13 nucleotides align to TRBD2. CDR1 and CDR2 (germline): MDHEN, SYDVKM. This CDR3 is 16 amino acids long. The V gene end was trimmed by 5 bases and the J gene end by 5 bases; junction bases not matched to a gene: 8. The CDR3 DNA reads TGTGCCAGCAGTCCGAGGACTAGCGGGAGATGGGAGACCCAGTACTTC. Protein: CASSPRTSGRWETQYF.

V usage is TRBV6-5 and J usage is TRBJ1-2, with a weak D call TRBD1 (5 bases). Per the germline V gene, CDR1 is MNHEY and CDR2 is SVGAGI. The CDR3 totals 12 residues. Trimming stripped 6 bases from V and 5 bases from J, with 10 bases between. The CDR3 DNA reads as TGTGCCAGCAGCCCGGGGCAGTATGGCTACACCTTC. This sequence encodes CASSPGQYGYTF.

The table lists this clonotype with a few counts. The chain employs TRBV5-1 and TRBJ1-2; 9 nucleotides line up with TRBD1. With V trimmed by 2 bases and J by 2 bases, 7 bases remained unmatched. The CDR3 is 16 amino acids. From germline, CDR1 is SGHRS and CDR2 YFSETQ. The CDR3 sequence is CASSLGGTGPNYGYTF. For the CDR3, the DNA is TGCGCCAGCAGCTTAGGGGGGACAGGGCCCAACTATGGCTACACCTTC. The full variable domain, completed using reference TRBV5-1 and TRBJ1-2, is KAGVTQTPRYLIKTRGQQVTLSCSPISGHRSVSWYQQTPGQGLQFLFEYFSETQRNKGNFPGRFSGRQFSNSRSEMNVSTLELGDSALYLCASSLGGTGPNYGYTFGSGTRLTVV.

This clonotype was picked up a small number of times. V is TRBV4-1 and J is TRBJ2-7; 10 positions match TRBD2. CDR1 MGHRA and CDR2 YSYEKL come from the germline V gene. V lost 2 bases, J lost 3 bases, and 4 bases stayed unmatched. The CDR3 is made up of 15 amino acids. The CDR3 region is CASSQQREGRYEQYF. CDR3 nucleotides: TGCGCCAGCAGCCAACAGCGGGAGGGCCGCTACGAGCAGTACTTC.

This clonotype was observed a handful of times. The chain couples TRBV5-6 to TRBJ2-7; possible D gene TRBD2, 6 bases. Germline assignment: CDR1 SGHDT and CDR2 YYEEEE. The length of the CDR3 is 14 residues. Trimming cost V 4 bases and J 2 bases, with 13 bases left between them. The CDR3 region is CASSPGLLPYEQYF. In DNA form, the CDR3 reads TGTGCCAGCAGCCCGGGACTCCTCCCCTACGAGCAGTACTTC. The full variable domain, with the rest looked up from reference TRBV5-6 and TRBJ2-7, is DAGVTQSPTHLIKTRGQQVTLRCSPKSGHDTVSWYQQALGQGPQFIFQYYEEEERQRGNFPDRFSGHQFPNYSSELNVNALLLGDSALYLCASSPGLLPYEQYFGPGTRLTVT.

This clonotype showed up just a few times. At one boundary the junction diverges from the germline segment, which might be a read error. The rearrangement joins TRBV6-2 or TRBV6-3 to TRBJ2-6, with D unresolved. The CDR3 runs to 14 residues. The germline CDR1 and CDR2 sequences are MNHEY and SVGEGT. CDR3 coding DNA: TGTGCCAGCTTACAACTGACTGGGACCAACGTCCTGACTTTC. This sequence encodes CASLQLTGTNVLTF.

Only a few counts were recorded for this clonotype. The chain is built from TRBV2 and TRBJ2-1; maybe TRBD2 (5 bases). This CDR3 region has 14 residues. Germline CDR1 reads SNHLY; CDR2 reads FYNNEI. Deletions cut 6 bases from V and 6 bases from J, with 15 bases between. DNA for the CDR3: TGTGCCAGCAGAGGAGGTCTATGGGCCAATGAGCAGTTCTTC. As protein: CASRGGLWANEQFF.

This clonotype was picked up a small number of times. The chain combines TRBV5-1 with TRBJ2-7; 7 bases align to TRBD1. The length of the CDR3 is 15 residues. CDR1 SGHRS and CDR2 YFSETQ come from the germline V gene. J gave up 1 base and V 5 bases, and 9 bases lay outside the gene matches. This CDR3 is CASSLTDRVSYEQYF. The CDR3 DNA sequence: TGCGCCAGCAGTCTTACCGACAGGGTTTCCTACGAGCAGTACTTC.

This chain links TRBV9 with TRBJ2-2; 7 nucleotides align to TRBD2. Germline trimming cut 3 bases from V and 4 bases from J; bases unmatched to any gene: 6. Germline V CDR1 and CDR2: SGDLS, YYNGEE. The CDR3 covers 15 residues. DNA of the CDR3: TGTGCCAGCAGCGCGGAGCGGGAAGGCACCGGGGAGCTGTTTTTT. Translation: CASSAEREGTGELFF.

This clonotype was recorded many times. The gene calls are TRBV12-3 or TRBV12-4 and TRBJ2-5, with 10 bases aligning to TRBD1. The DNA end is more similar to TRBJ2-1, so the J call may be wrong. This CDR3 region has 13 residues. For the CDR3, the DNA is TGTGCCAGCCGGGACAGGGGTTACAATGAGCAGTTCTTC. Its translation is CASRDRGYNEQFF.

This chain uses TRBV7-6 with TRBJ2-6; no reliable D call. The V and J ends lost 7 bases and 2 bases respectively, with 12 bases between them. CDR3 size: 15 residues. CDR1 and CDR2 (germline): SGHVS, FNYEAQ. The CDR3 loop reads CASTPKATGANVLTF. The DNA for the CDR3 is TGTGCCAGCACCCCAAAGGCCACTGGGGCCAACGTCCTGACTTTC.

The rearrangement uses TRBV4-1 and TRBJ2-1, with 7 bases matching TRBD2. This CDR3 contains 14 residues. Germline assignment: CDR1 MGHRA and CDR2 YSYEKL. V shed 0 bases and J 6 bases; nucleotides not matched to a gene: 2. DNA for the CDR3: TGCGCCAGCAGCCAAGAGGGGGGGATCAATGAGCAGTTCTTC. The encoded protein is CASSQEGGINEQFF.